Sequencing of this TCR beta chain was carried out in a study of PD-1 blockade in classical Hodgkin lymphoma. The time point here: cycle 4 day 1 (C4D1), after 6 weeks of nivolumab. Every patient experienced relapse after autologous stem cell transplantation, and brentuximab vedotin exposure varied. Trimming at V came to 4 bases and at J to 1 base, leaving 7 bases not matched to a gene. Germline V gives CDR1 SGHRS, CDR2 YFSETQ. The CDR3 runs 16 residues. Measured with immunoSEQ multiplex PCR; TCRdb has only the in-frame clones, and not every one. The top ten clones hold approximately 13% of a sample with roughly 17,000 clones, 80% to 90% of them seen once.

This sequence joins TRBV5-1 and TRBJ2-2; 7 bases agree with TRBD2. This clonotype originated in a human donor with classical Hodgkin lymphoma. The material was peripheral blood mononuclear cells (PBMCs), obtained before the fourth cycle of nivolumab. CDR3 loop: CASSLRGGGNTGELFF. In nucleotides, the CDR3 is TGCGCCAGCAGCCTGAGGGGCGGGGGGAACACCGGGGAGCTGTTTTTT. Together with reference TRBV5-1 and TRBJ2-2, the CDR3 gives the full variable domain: KAGVTQTPRYLIKTRGQQVTLSCSPISGHRSVSWYQQTPGQGLQFLFEYFSETQRNKGNFPGRFSGRQFSNSRSEMNVSTLELGDSALYLCASSLRGGGNTGELFFGEGSRLTVL.